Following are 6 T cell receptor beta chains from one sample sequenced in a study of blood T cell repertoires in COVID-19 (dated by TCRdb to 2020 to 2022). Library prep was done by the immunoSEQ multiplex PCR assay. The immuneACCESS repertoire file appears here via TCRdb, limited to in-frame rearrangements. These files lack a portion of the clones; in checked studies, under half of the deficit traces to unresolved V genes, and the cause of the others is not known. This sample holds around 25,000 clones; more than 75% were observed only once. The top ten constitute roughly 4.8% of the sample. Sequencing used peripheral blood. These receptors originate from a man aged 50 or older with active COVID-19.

CDR3 nucleotide sequence: TGCGCCAGCAGCATGTACTCCTACGAGCAGTACTTC. Translated: CASSMYSYEQYF. The rearrangement joins TRBV5-1 to TRBJ2-7; D is uncertain. From germline, CDR1 is SGHRS and CDR2 YFSETQ. V was cut by 4 bases and J by 0 bases, with 5 bases left in between. The CDR3 has 12 residues.

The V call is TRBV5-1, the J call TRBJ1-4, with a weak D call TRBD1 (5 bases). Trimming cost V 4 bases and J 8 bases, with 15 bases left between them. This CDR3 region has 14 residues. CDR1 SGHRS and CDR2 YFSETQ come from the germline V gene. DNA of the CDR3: TGCGCCAGCAGCCCGGGGGGTTCCCAGGAAAAACTGTTTTTT. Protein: CASSPGGSQEKLFF.

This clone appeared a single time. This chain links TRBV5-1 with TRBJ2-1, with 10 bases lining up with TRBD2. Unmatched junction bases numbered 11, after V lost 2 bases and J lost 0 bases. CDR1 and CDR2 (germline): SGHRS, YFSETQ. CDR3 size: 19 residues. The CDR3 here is CASSLPESGGALSYNEQFF. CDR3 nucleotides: TGCGCCAGCAGCTTACCGGAGAGCGGGGGGGCCCTCTCCTACAATGAGCAGTTCTTC.

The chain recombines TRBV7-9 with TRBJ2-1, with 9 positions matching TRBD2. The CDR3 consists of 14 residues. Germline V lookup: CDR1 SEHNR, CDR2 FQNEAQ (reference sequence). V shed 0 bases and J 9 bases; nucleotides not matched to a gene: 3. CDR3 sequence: CASSLALAGTEQFF. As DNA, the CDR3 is TGTGCCAGCAGCTTAGCGCTAGCGGGGACTGAGCAGTTCTTC.

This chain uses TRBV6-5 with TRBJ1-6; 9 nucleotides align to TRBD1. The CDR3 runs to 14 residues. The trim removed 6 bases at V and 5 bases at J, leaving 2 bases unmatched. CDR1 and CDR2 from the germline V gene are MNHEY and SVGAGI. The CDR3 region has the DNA TGTGCCAGCAGGGGACAGGGAGATAATTCACCCCTCCACTTT. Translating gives CASRGQGDNSPLHF.

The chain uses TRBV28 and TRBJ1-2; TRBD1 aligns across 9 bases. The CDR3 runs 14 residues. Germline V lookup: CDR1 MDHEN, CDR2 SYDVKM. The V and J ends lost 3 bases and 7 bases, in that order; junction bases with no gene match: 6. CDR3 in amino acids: CASSFQTGGRGYTF. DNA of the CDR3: TGTGCCAGCAGTTTCCAGACAGGGGGACGTGGCTACACCTTC.